This passage covers 8 T cell receptor beta chains from one sample sequenced in a study of control samples from healthy donors and cancer patients. The method was immunoSEQ multiplex PCR; TCRdb's version includes in-frame clones alone and lacks a portion of them. The sample consists of under 150,000 clones, roughly 92% of them appearing once. The sample consisted of blood. These receptors all come from a man aged 25 to 40 in good health.

V gene TRBV7-2 combines with J gene TRBJ1-4; D ambiguous. This CDR3 spans 14 amino acids. Germline V gene sequence: CDR1 SGHTA, CDR2 FQGNSA. V dropped 1 base and J dropped 9 bases, with 12 bases sitting between them. CDR3: CASSLGGWGKKLFF. Written as DNA, the CDR3 is TGTGCCAGCAGCTTAGGAGGGTGGGGAAAAAAACTGTTTTTT.

The chain couples TRBV10-3 to TRBJ1-1, with D maybe TRBD1 (5 bases). This CDR3 has 17 residues. V was pared by 0 bases and J by 1 base, with 15 bases between. Germline V gives CDR1 ENHRY, CDR2 SYGVKD. For the CDR3, the DNA is TGTGCCATCAGTGAGTCGGGGTCTTGGGGGAAGAACACTGAAGCTTTCTTT. The encoded protein is CAISESGSWGKNTEAFF.

The chain is built from TRBV6-5 and TRBJ1-5; the D gene is possibly TRBD1 (6 bases). V was pared by 6 bases and J by 1 base, with 13 bases between. This CDR3 is 15 amino acids long. Per the germline V gene, CDR1 is MNHEY and CDR2 is SVGAGI. CDR3 nucleotide sequence: TGTGCCAGCAGAGCCACAGGGCCCAGCAATCAGCCCCAGCATTTT. Translated, it gives CASRATGPSNQPQHF.

The chain is built from TRBV7-2 and TRBJ2-3; 9 nucleotides line up with TRBD2. Germline V gene lookup returns CDR1 SGHTA and CDR2 FQGNSA. CDR3 length: 12 amino acids. The trim removed 8 bases at V and 8 bases at J, leaving 5 bases unmatched. CDR3 loop: CASLSSGSTQYF. CDR3 nucleotides: TGTGCCAGCCTTAGTAGCGGGAGTACGCAGTATTTT.

The chain links TRBV19 to TRBJ2-1; no clear D. CDR3 length equals 14 residues. The germline gives CDR1 LNHDA, CDR2 SQIVND (reference sequence). V shed 1 base and J shed 5 bases, with 9 bases lying between them. This CDR3 is CASSIVWANNEQFF. In nucleotides, the CDR3 is TGTGCCAGTAGTATAGTGTGGGCTAACAATGAGCAGTTCTTC.

The V gene is TRBV19, the J gene TRBJ1-1, with 8 bases fitting TRBD1. The CDR3 is 14 residues long. Losses at the gene ends were 1 base for V and 4 bases for J; bases not matched to a gene: 2. Germline assignment: CDR1 LNHDA and CDR2 SQIVND (reference sequence). CDR3 nucleotide sequence: TGTGCCAGTAGTATAGCACAGGGGGGCACTGAAGCTTTCTTT. It specifies CASSIAQGGTEAFF.

The chain employs TRBV7-2 and TRBJ2-7, with a tentative D call TRBD2 (5 bases). The V gene lost 5 bases and the J gene lost 1 base, with 9 bases spanning the gap. From germline, CDR1 is SGHTA and CDR2 FQGNSA. The CDR3 length is 13 residues. The CDR3 region is CASSTDFSYEQYF. The CDR3, as DNA: TGTGCCAGCAGCACGGACTTTTCCTACGAGCAGTACTTC.

V gene TRBV7-9 combines with J gene TRBJ1-3, with 7 bases fitting TRBD1. Trimming removed 5 bases from V and 4 bases from J; junction bases left unmatched: 14. CDR1 SEHNR and CDR2 FQNEAQ come from the germline V gene (reference sequence). The CDR3 is 17 amino acids. CDR3 sequence (DNA): TGTGCCAGCAGCACCACGTACAGGGGCGTAAGAGGAAACACCATATATTTT. Protein sequence: CASSTTYRGVRGNTIYF.